The next 11 T cell receptor beta chains were all read from a single sample in a study of shared clonotypes between healthy human individuals. TCRdb's copy holds only in-frame clones and misses some; the assay was immunoSEQ multiplex PCR. The sample holds roughly 400,000 clones; about 97% are singletons and the top ten take 0.32%. The sample was memory CD8+ T cells sorted from blood. Described subset: CD45RO+ cells pooled with CCR7-negative TemRA cells. These receptors originate from a man aged 25-45 years in good health.

The chain couples TRBV11-1 to TRBJ1-2; the D gene is possibly TRBD1 (6 bases). The CDR3 spans 13 residues. Germline V lookup: CDR1 SGHAT, CDR2 FQDESV (reference sequence). Between the trimmed V and J ends, which lost 7 bases and 7 bases, there was a span of 16 bases. CDR3 DNA sequence: TGTGCCAGCACGGGGACATATTCGTCTGGCTACACCTTC. Its protein is CASTGTYSSGYTF.

The chain has TRBV6-1 and TRBJ1-5; no clear D gene. Germline V CDR1 and CDR2: MNHNS, SASEGT. The CDR3 totals 13 residues. Trimming left V 2 bases short and J 6 bases short, with 8 bases between. The CDR3 DNA sequence: TGTGCCAGCAGTGAAAACAGATTTCAGCCCCAGCATTTT. It is translated as CASSENRFQPQHF.

The rearrangement joins TRBV2 to TRBJ2-1, with 9 bases identical to TRBD1. The V segment lost 6 bases and the J segment 1 base; nucleotides outside the gene matches: 4. Per germline, CDR1 SNHLY and CDR2 FYNNEI. There are 15 residues in the CDR3. CDR3 DNA: TGTGCCAGCAGGCGGGACAGGGAATCCTACAATGAGCAGTTCTTC. Translation: CASRRDRESYNEQFF.

There are a few counts of this clone. This chain connects TRBV7-8 to TRBJ1-5, with D perhaps TRBD1 (6 bases). CDR1 is SGHVS, CDR2 FQNEAQ, per germline. Trimming removed 4 bases at V and 3 bases at J, with 10 bases between. The CDR3 has 14 amino acids. DNA of the CDR3: TGTGCCAGCAGCTCGGACAGCTTCAATCAGCCCCAGCATTTT. Residues: CASSSDSFNQPQHF.

V gene TRBV30 combines with J gene TRBJ2-1; D assignment may be TRBD1 or TRBD2 (6 bases each). This CDR3 region has 17 residues. Trimming stripped 0 bases from V and 7 bases from J, with 22 bases between. Germline V gene data show CDR1 as GTSNPN and CDR2 as SVGIG (reference sequence). CDR3: CAWSVLRVSRGANEQFF. In DNA, the CDR3 is TGTGCCTGGAGTGTACTCCGGGTGAGTAGGGGGGCAAATGAGCAGTTCTTC.

This chain links TRBV6-5 with TRBJ1-4, with D hard to call. V gave up 5 bases and J gave up 4 bases, with 5 bases separating them. Germline V gene data show CDR1 as MNHEY and CDR2 as SVGAGI. The CDR3 contains 12 residues. The CDR3 DNA reads TGTGCCAGCAGTCACCGTAATGAAAAACTGTTTTTT. This translates into CASSHRNEKLFF.

The V and J genes are TRBV5-1 and TRBJ2-6; D unclear. This CDR3 spans 16 amino acids. CDR1 SGHRS and CDR2 YFSETQ come from the germline V gene. Trimming took off 0 bases at V and 0 bases at J, with 7 bases between the two ends. The CDR3 is CASSLVQISGANVLTF. CDR3 sequence (DNA): TGCGCCAGCAGCTTGGTACAGATCTCTGGGGCCAACGTCCTGACTTTC.

The V call is TRBV5-1, the J call TRBJ2-4, with TRBD1 matching 10 bases. V shed 3 bases and J 6 bases; nucleotides not matched to a gene: 0. CDR3 length: 13 residues. Germline V lookup: CDR1 SGHRS, CDR2 YFSETQ. CDR3 protein: CASSWDRGNIQYF. The CDR3 nucleotides read TGCGCCAGCAGCTGGGACAGGGGAAACATTCAGTACTTC.

This chain connects TRBV4-1 to TRBJ1-5; 9 bases fit TRBD1. The CDR3 is 17 amino acids. J lost 2 bases, V lost 3 bases, and 8 bases had no gene match. CDR1 is MGHRA and CDR2 is YSYEKL in the germline V gene. The chain's CDR3 is CASSHPGQGRGNQPQHF. CDR3 sequence (DNA): TGCGCCAGCAGCCACCCGGGACAGGGTCGGGGCAATCAGCCCCAGCATTTT.

The chain has TRBV27 and TRBJ1-1, with D unresolved. Germline V CDR1 and CDR2: MNHEY, SMNVEV (reference sequence). This CDR3 comprises 15 residues. Trimming removed 6 bases from V and 0 bases from J, with 14 bases in between. This CDR3 reads CASRQLQFLNTEAFF. For the CDR3, the DNA is TGTGCCAGCAGACAACTACAGTTTCTGAACACTGAAGCTTTCTTT.

J is TRBJ2-7 and V is TRBV28; 9 bases line up with TRBD1. The CDR3 has 13 residues. Germline V lookup: CDR1 MDHEN, CDR2 SYDVKM. J was trimmed by 0 bases and V by 8 bases; bases with no gene match: 2. CDR3 sequence (DNA): TGTGCCAGCGGACAGGGGAGCTCCTACGAGCAGTACTTC. It encodes CASGQGSSYEQYF.